The TCR beta chain described here comes from a study of T cell repertoires in cytomegalovirus infection. Study-wide context: Recently identified HLA-C-restricted CMV epitopes were among the peptides used.

Findings and caveats of the study: Summed frequency of shared TCR beta families picked out CMV carriers who also had the relevant HLA. Ex vivo, HLA-C-restricted CMV-specific TCR beta clonotypes prevailed over the rest of the response.

TCRdb re-called the reads with MiXCR, one entry per CDR3 protein. The sample consists of 200,000 to 250,000 distinct CDR3 sequences, about 38% of them appearing once. CDR1 and CDR2 (germline): SGHDT, YYEEEE. The length of the CDR3 is 15 residues. V dropped 0 bases and J dropped 6 bases, with 14 bases sitting between them. This clonotype was recorded many times. Antigen: not known. The sample consisted of CD8+ T cells from cultured PBMCs, taken from culture after CMV antigen stimulation. The origin of this receptor is a human donor in good health (CMV status not recorded). Some clones in this sample may be carry-over from other donors' samples. The V and J genes are TRBV5-6 and TRBJ2-3; weak D call: TRBD1 (6 bases). The DNA for the CDR3 is TGTGCCAGCAGCTTGGCCGCAGGGGCCAGGGATACGCAGTATTTT. It is translated as CASSLAAGARDTQYF.